The 22 T cell receptor beta chains below were found in one sample sequenced in a study of molecular identifiers for immune sequencing clone quantification (dated 2018 in TCRdb). The library was made by PCR. The instrument given in TCRdb is Illumina HiSeq 4000. TCRdb reran the public reads through fastp at Q25 and MiXCR, keeping productive beta chains. Merged by CDR3 protein, the rows form single entries marked with the most common genes and DNA. The sample records 70,000 to 90,000 distinct CDR3 sequences, 21% of which are singletons. The ten largest clones add up to more than 0.85% of the sample. Material for sequencing was naive CD8+ T cells from blood, with Jurkat cell RNA spiked in. Read against the paper, the sample's cell subset or site label means: FACS-sorted CD8+CD4-CCR7+CD45RA+ naive T cells. These receptors all stem from a human donor in good health. Some libraries in this study had Jurkat cell RNA spiked in.

The J gene is TRBJ2-7, the V gene TRBV20-1; 9 bases fit TRBD1. Unmatched junction bases numbered 7, after V lost 6 bases and J lost 1 base. Germline values: CDR1 DFQATT, CDR2 SNEGSKA (reference sequence). This CDR3 has 14 residues. The CDR3 bases are TGCAGTGCCGGCCCGGACAGGGGTTCCTACGAGCAGTACTTC. Its translation: CSAGPDRGSYEQYF.

The gene calls are TRBV5-5 and TRBJ1-5, with TRBD1 matching over 7 bases. Germline trimming cut 4 bases from V and 4 bases from J; bases unmatched to any gene: 14. CDR3 length: 17 amino acids. Germline CDR1 reads SGHKS; CDR2 reads YYEKEE (reference sequence). The CDR3 reads CASSQVVGTVLNQPQHF. The CDR3, as DNA: TGTGCCAGCAGCCAGGTAGTCGGGACAGTGTTAAATCAGCCCCAGCATTTT.

The chain couples TRBV19 to TRBJ1-5, with no clear D. The V and J ends lost 3 bases and 0 bases respectively, with 9 bases between them. This CDR3 has 15 amino acids. CDR1 LNHDA and CDR2 SQIVND come from the germline V gene (reference sequence). The CDR3 here is CASSMGSFSNQPQHF. For the CDR3, the DNA is TGTGCCAGTAGTATGGGCAGTTTTAGCAATCAGCCCCAGCATTTT.

This clonotype was recorded many times. The chain carries TRBV7-2 and TRBJ2-5; TRBD2 matches 9 bases. Unmatched junction bases numbered 5, after V lost 1 base and J lost 5 bases. The CDR3 runs 15 residues. Germline V gene sequence: CDR1 SGHTA, CDR2 FQGNSA. CDR3 bases: TGTGCCAGCAGCTTAGGTTTAGCGGGGGTGGAGACCCAGTACTTC. Protein: CASSLGLAGVETQYF.

The J gene is TRBJ2-3, the V gene TRBV9; 8 nucleotides agree with TRBD2. The V gene end was trimmed by 0 bases and the J gene end by 1 base; junction bases not matched to a gene: 4. There are 16 residues in the CDR3. CDR1 SGDLS and CDR2 YYNGEE come from the germline V gene. This CDR3 reads CASSVGSGAGTDTQYF. Written as DNA, the CDR3 is TGTGCCAGCAGCGTAGGTAGCGGGGCGGGCACAGATACGCAGTATTTT.

This clonotype occurred many times. This chain links TRBV6-2 or TRBV6-3 with TRBJ1-5, with D hard to call. The V end lost 4 bases, the J end lost 6 bases, and 7 bases lay between the germline ends. Germline V lookup: CDR1 MNHEY, CDR2 SVGEGT. The CDR3 runs to 12 residues. The CDR3 spells CASSFIRQPQHF. The CDR3 DNA sequence: TGTGCCAGCAGTTTCATACGTCAGCCCCAGCATTTT.

Regarding this clonotype: A clone one base away is much larger, so this may be a read error. This chain connects TRBV12-3 or TRBV12-4 to TRBJ2-5, with 7 bases identical to TRBD2. V gave up 5 bases and J gave up 7 bases; unmatched junction bases: 13. This CDR3 is built from 15 residues. The DNA of the CDR3 is TGTGCCAGCAGTCGGTCGGCGGGAGCCACCGGGACCCAGTACTTC. Its translation: CASSRSAGATGTQYF.

This clonotype was counted at least ten times. This chain links TRBV7-8 with TRBJ2-5, with TRBD2 identical over 12 bases. Looked up from germline, CDR1 is SGHVS and CDR2 is FQNEAQ. This CDR3 comprises 18 residues. V lost 0 bases, J lost 1 base, and 6 bases stayed unmatched. This CDR3 reads CASSLAPPTSGGQETQYF. CDR3 coding DNA: TGTGCCAGCAGCTTAGCACCACCGACTAGCGGGGGCCAAGAGACCCAGTACTTC.

CDR3 bases: TGTGCCAGCAGTGAAGGAATCGGCGGAGGAATCTATAATTCACCCCTCCACTTT. Encoded protein: CASSEGIGGGIYNSPLHF. This rearrangement joins TRBV6-1 to TRBJ1-6; unclear D gene. The CDR3 is 18 amino acids. The germline CDR1 and CDR2 sequences are MNHNS and SASEGT. Deletions cut 1 base from V and 3 bases from J, with 16 bases between.

The V call is TRBV19, the J call TRBJ2-7, with 10 bases aligning to TRBD1. Germline lookup yields CDR1 LNHDA and CDR2 SQIVND (reference sequence). The CDR3 has 15 residues. The J segment lost 6 bases and the V segment lost 5 bases, leaving 10 bases of the junction unmatched. CDR3 loop: CASSPSGQGFCEQYF. In DNA form, the CDR3 reads TGTGCCAGTAGTCCATCGGGACAGGGGTTCTGCGAGCAGTACTTC. Variable domain in full (rest from reference TRBV19 and TRBJ2-7): DGGITQSPKYLFRKEGQNVTLSCEQNLNHDAMYWYRQDPGQGLRLIYYSQIVNDFQKGDIAEGYSVSREKKESFPLTVTSAQKNPTAFYLCASSPSGQGFCEQYFGPGTRLTVT.

This clonotype was recorded many times. This chain joins TRBV7-9 and TRBJ2-7; no clear D. V lost 5 bases to trimming and J lost 2 bases, with 10 bases between them. This CDR3 is built from 13 residues. In germline, CDR1 is SEHNR, CDR2 FQNEAQ (reference sequence). The CDR3 nucleotides read TGTGCCAGCAGCATCGACACCACCTACGAGCAGTACTTC. It translates to CASSIDTTYEQYF.

This clonotype was detected ten times or more. V usage is TRBV30 and J usage is TRBJ2-7, with 12 bases that match TRBD2. V was pared by 0 bases and J by 3 bases, with 3 bases of the junction left unmatched. The CDR3 sequence is 15 residues long. The germline V gene has CDR1 GTSNPN and CDR2 SVGIG (reference sequence). The CDR3 loop reads CAWSVLAGGGYEQYF. The CDR3 nucleotides are TGTGCCTGGAGTGTACTAGCGGGGGGCGGCTACGAGCAGTACTTC.

The chain links TRBV7-2 to TRBJ2-2; the match to TRBD1 covers 8 bases. CDR3 length: 16 amino acids. Germline V gene lookup returns CDR1 SGHTA and CDR2 FQGNSA. V lost 5 bases and J lost 0; bases outside the gene matches: 5. The CDR3 region has the DNA TGTGCCAGCAGCCCCGGACAGGGATCGAACACCGGGGAGCTGTTTTTT. It yields the protein CASSPGQGSNTGELFF.

The chain employs TRBV5-6 and TRBJ2-7; 8 positions match TRBD1. Germline V gene sequence: CDR1 SGHDT, CDR2 YYEEEE. V dropped 2 bases and J dropped 3; count of bases not matched to a gene: 4. This CDR3 is 14 amino acids long. CDR3 residues: CASSFGTGLYEQYF. In nucleotides, the CDR3 is TGTGCCAGCAGCTTCGGGACAGGCCTCTACGAGCAGTACTTC.

This clonotype was seen a handful of times. The chain is built from TRBV19 and TRBJ1-5, with D perhaps TRBD1 (6 bases). CDR1 and CDR2 (germline): LNHDA, SQIVND (reference sequence). The CDR3 runs 13 residues. Trimming pared 10 bases from V and 3 bases from J, leaving 13 bases between. The DNA of the CDR3 is TGTGCCACCCTTGGACAGCCCAATCAGCCCCAGCATTTT. Its protein product is CATLGQPNQPQHF.

This clonotype was detected only a few times. This sequence may be a read error, since a much larger clone differs from it by one base. The chain links TRBV7-6 to TRBJ2-1; D may correspond to TRBD1 or TRBD2 (6 bases each). The CDR3 spans 13 residues. Germline V gene sequence: CDR1 SGHVS, CDR2 FNYEAQ. CDR3 nucleotide sequence: TGTGCCAGCAGCCCGGGGGCTTACAGTGAGCAGTTCTTC. The encoded protein is CASSPGAYSEQFF.

Comments on this clonotype: A read error may explain this, as a much larger clone is one base away. The chain recombines TRBV7-9 with TRBJ1-1, with D possibly matching TRBD1 (6 bases). The CDR3 loop spans 15 amino acids. Germline CDR1 and CDR2: SEHNR and FQNEAQ (reference sequence). The CDR3 protein is CVSSLEGTQGTEAFF. For the CDR3, the DNA is TGTGTCAGCAGCTTAGAAGGGACCCAGGGGACTGAAGCTTTCTTT.

This clonotype has a handful of counts. The CDR3 region is CASSERPYMTSGSSRQFF. CDR3 coding DNA: TGTGCCAGCAGCGAGCGTCCATATATGACTAGCGGGAGTTCTCGGCAGTTCTTC. V is TRBV13 and J is TRBJ2-1; 12 positions agree with TRBD2. CDR1 is PRHDT and CDR2 is FYEKMQ in the germline V gene (reference sequence). The CDR3 length is 18 residues. The trim removed 5 bases at V and 12 bases at J, leaving 20 bases unmatched.

Notes on this clonotype: Given a much more abundant clone one base away, this may be a read error. The chain has TRBV19 and TRBJ2-3, with D perhaps matching TRBD2 (5 bases). This CDR3 contains 14 residues. Trimming removed 3 bases from V and 4 bases from J, with 11 bases in between. The germline gives CDR1 LNHDA, CDR2 SQIVND (reference sequence). This CDR3 reads CASSIQRNADTQYF. The CDR3 DNA follows: TGTGCCAGTAGTATCCAGCGGAACGCAGATACGCAGTATTTT.

Regarding this clonotype: A much larger clone differs by one base, so this may be a read error. This chain joins TRBV27 and TRBJ2-7; no definite D call. CDR3 length: 16 amino acids. V was pared by 5 bases and J by 0 bases, with 17 bases between. The germline V gene encodes CDR1 MNHEY and CDR2 SMNVEV (reference sequence). The CDR3 is CASSLTAPRNSYEQYF. In DNA form, the CDR3 reads TGTGCCAGCAGTCTCACCGCCCCGAGGAACTCCTACGAGCAGTACTTC.

This clonotype has a count of ten or more. This chain uses TRBV20-1 with TRBJ2-7; D not resolved. CDR3 size: 10 residues. CDR1 and CDR2 (germline): DFQATT, SNEGSKA (reference sequence). V lost 7 bases to trimming and J lost 5 bases, with 9 bases between them. CDR3 nucleotide sequence: TGCAGTGTGTGGGCCCACGAGCAGTACTTC. It is translated as CSVWAHEQYF.

This clonotype has more than one count but fewer than ten. The chain has TRBV27 and TRBJ2-7; D not resolved. Germline lookup yields CDR1 MNHEY and CDR2 SMNVEV (reference sequence). The CDR3 has 11 residues. Between the trimmed V and J ends, which lost 3 bases and 2 bases, there was a span of 2 bases. The CDR3 here is CASSFPYEQYF. The DNA for the CDR3 is TGTGCCAGCAGTTTCCCCTACGAGCAGTACTTC.